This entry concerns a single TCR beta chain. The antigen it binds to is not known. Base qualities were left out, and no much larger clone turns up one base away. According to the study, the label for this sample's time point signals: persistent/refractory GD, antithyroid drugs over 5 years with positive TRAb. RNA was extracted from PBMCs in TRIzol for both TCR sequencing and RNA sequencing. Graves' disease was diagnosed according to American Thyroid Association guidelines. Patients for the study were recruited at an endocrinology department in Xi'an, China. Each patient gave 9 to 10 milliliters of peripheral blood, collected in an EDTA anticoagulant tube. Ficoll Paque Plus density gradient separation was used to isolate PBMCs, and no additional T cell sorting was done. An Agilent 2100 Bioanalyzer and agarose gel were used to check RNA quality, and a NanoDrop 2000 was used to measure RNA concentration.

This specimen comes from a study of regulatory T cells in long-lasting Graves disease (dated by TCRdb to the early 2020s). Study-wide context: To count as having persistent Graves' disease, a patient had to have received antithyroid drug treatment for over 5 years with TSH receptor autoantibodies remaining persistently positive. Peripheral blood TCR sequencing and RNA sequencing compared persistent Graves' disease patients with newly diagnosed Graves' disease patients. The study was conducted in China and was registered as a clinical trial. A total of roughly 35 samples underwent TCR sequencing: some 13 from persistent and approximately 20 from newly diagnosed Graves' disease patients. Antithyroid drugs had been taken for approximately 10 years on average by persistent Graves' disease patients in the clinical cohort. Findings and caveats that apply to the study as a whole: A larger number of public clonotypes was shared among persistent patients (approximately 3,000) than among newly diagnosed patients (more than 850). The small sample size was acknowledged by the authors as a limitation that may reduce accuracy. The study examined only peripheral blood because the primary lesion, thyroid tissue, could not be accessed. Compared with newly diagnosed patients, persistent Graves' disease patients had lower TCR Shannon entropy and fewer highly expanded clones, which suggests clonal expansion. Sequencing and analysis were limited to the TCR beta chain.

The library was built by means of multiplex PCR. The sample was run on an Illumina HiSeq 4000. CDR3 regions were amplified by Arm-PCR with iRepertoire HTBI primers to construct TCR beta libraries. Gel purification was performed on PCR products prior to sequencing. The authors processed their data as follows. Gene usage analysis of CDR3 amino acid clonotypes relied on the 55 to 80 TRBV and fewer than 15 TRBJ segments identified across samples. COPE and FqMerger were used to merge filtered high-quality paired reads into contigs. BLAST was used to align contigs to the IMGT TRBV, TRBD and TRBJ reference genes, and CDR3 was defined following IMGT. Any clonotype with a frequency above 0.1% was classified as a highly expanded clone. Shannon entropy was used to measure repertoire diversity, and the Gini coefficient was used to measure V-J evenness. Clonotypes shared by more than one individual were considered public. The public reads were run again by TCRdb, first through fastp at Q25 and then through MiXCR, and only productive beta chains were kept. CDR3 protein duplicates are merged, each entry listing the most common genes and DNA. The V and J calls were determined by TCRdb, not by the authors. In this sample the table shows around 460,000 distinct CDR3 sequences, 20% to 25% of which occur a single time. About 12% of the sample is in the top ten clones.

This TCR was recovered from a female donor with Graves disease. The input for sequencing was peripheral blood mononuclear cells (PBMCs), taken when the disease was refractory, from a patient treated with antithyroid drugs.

The DNA reads TGCGCCAGCAGCCCAGAGGGCTCCTCTCATCTCTACGAGCAGTACTTC. Its protein product is CASSPEGSSHLYEQYF. The chain uses TRBV5-1 and TRBJ2-7; the D region possibly corresponds to TRBD2 (5 bases align). Between the V and J ends, shortened by 4 bases and 3 bases respectively, the junction contains 20 bases. There are 16 amino acids in the CDR3, from cysteine to phenylalanine inclusive. The DNA shown is the 48-base CDR3, in frame from base 1. In the germline V gene, CDR1 corresponds to SGHRS and CDR2 to YFSETQ.